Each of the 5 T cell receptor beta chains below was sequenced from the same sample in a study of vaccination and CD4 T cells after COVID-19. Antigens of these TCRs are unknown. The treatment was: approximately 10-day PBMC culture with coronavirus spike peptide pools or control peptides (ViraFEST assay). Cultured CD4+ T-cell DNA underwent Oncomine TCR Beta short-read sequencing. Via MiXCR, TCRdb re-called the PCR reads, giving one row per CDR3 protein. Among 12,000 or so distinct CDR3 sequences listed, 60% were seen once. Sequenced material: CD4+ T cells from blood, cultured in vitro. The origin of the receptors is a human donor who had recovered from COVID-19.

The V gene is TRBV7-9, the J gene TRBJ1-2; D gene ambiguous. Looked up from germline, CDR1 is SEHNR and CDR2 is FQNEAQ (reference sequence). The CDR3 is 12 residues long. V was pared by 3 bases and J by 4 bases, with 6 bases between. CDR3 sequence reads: CASSFSTYGYTF. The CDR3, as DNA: TGTGCCAGCAGCTTCTCTACCTATGGCTACACCTTC.

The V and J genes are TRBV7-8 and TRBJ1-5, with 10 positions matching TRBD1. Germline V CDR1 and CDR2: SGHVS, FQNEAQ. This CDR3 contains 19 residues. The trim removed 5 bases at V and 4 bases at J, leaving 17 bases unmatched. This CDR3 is CASSQNAVMGQGTNQPQHF. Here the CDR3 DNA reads TGTGCCAGCAGCCAAAACGCCGTAATGGGACAGGGGACAAATCAGCCCCAGCATTTT.

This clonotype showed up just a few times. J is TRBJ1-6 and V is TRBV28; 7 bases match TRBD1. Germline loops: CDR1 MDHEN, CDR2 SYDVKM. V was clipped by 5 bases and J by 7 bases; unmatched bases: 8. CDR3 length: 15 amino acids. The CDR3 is CASSQPTGINSPLHF. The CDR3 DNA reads TGTGCCAGCAGTCAACCGACAGGGATCAATTCACCCCTCCACTTT.

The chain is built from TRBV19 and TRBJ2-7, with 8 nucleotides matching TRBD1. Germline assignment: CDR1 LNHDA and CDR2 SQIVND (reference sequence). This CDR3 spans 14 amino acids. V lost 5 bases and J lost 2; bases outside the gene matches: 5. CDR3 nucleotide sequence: TGTGCCAGTAGTGTATCGACAGGGGCCTACGAGCAGTACTTC. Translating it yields CASSVSTGAYEQYF.

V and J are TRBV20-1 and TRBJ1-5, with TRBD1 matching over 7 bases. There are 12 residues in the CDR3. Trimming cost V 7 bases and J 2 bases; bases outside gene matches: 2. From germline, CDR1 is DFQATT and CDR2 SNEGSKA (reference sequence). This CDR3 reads CSGTGGNQPQHF. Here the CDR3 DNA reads TGCAGTGGTACAGGGGGCAATCAGCCCCAGCATTTT.